This TCR beta chain comes out of a study of T cell responses to AZD1222 COVID-19 vaccine. Whole-study findings and limits: Possibly, clonal diversity was underestimated; donors were largely white British and included more females. Of the AZD1222 recipients, only 5 to 7 were seropositive at baseline. Every sample of the repertoires postdated the peak T cell response. Spike-specific TCRs gained breadth and depth after people received two AZD1222 doses.

As regards this clone: What it binds is not known.

Here immunoSEQ multiplex PCR was the method, and the copy in TCRdb shows in-frame clones only, minus some. The sample carries about 130,000 clones, about nine tenths recorded once. The germline CDR1 and CDR2 sequences are ENHRY and SYGVKD. The CDR3 length is 13 residues. V was clipped by 0 bases and J by 5 bases, with 7 bases between them. The chain uses TRBV10-3 and TRBJ1-2; D remains unclear. The input for sequencing was peripheral blood, taken on day 0 of AZD1222 vaccination. The sequence was obtained from an adult in good health. CDR3: CAISESREYGYTF. Here the CDR3 DNA reads TGTGCCATCAGTGAGTCGAGAGAATATGGCTACACCTTC.